Sequencing of this TCR beta chain was carried out in a study of radiotherapy plus CTLA-4 blockade in lung cancer. As for the study in general: Disease control reached over 30%, with objective responses in approximately 17%.

With respect to this clone: Antigen unknown.

Study-level results: TCR clones of tumor origin grew in blood after radiotherapy plus ipilimumab. Early clonal dynamics of blood T cells, together with interferon-beta, were reported as the best response predictor.

Data came from immunoSEQ multiplex PCR; TCRdb stores just in-frame clones and leaves some out. The table lists 60,000 to 70,000 clones, 70% to 80% of them singletons, with roughly 9.7% in the top ten. With 1 base removed from V and 5 bases from J, the gap between germline ends came to 2 bases. This CDR3 spans 12 amino acids. The germline CDR1 and CDR2 sequences are LNHDA and SQIVND (reference sequence). This TCR was sampled from a human donor with non-small cell lung cancer who had a complete response to radiotherapy plus ipilimumab. The rearrangement links TRBV19 to TRBJ2-2; D is ambiguous. The sample was peripheral blood, taken from a patient treated with radiotherapy plus ipilimumab. The DNA of the CDR3 is TGTGCCAGTAGTATAGTGACCGGGGAGCTGTTTTTT. Its protein product is CASSIVTGELFF.